One and the same sample provided the 19 T cell receptor beta chains below, sequenced in a study of vaccination effects on CD4 cells after COVID-19. The table came from immunoSEQ multiplex PCR; TCRdb's copy has only in-frame clones and leaves some out. The sample lists roughly 71,000 clones; about 80% were seen once. Expansion with viral peptide pools was applied to antigen-specific CD4+ T cells by the ViraFEST assay prior to sequencing. Investigators separated out CD4+ T cells once around 11 days of culture had passed. Subjects were given two BNT162b2 or mRNA-1273 vaccine doses. No antigen is known for these receptors. The specimen comprised CD4+ T cells from PBMCs cultured with HCoV-OC43 spike peptides, sampled after COVID-19 vaccination. The sample's subset: HCoV-OC43 spike overlapping peptide pool stimulation. The source is a human donor who received a COVID-19 vaccine.

There are a few counts of this clone. The V call is TRBV29-1, the J call TRBJ1-1, with 7 bases that match TRBD1. Germline CDR1 is SQVTM and CDR2 is ANQGSEA. V dropped 3 bases and J dropped 1; count of bases not matched to a gene: 5. The CDR3 covers 14 residues. The CDR3 protein is CSVDTTGANTEAFF. CDR3 nucleotide sequence: TGCAGCGTTGATACCACAGGGGCGAACACTGAAGCTTTCTTT. Drawing the rest from reference TRBV29-1 and TRBJ1-1, the complete variable domain is SAVISQKPSRDICQRGTSLTIQCQVDSQVTMMFWYRQQPGQSLTLIATANQGSEATYESGFVIDKFPISRPNLTFSTLTVSNMSPEDSSIYLCSVDTTGANTEAFFGQGTRLTVV.

This clone was recorded only once. The genes are TRBV24-1 and TRBJ1-2; D ambiguous. V was trimmed by 0 bases and J by 6 bases, leaving 1 base between them. CDR3 length: 11 residues. Germline V gene sequence: CDR1 KGHDR, CDR2 SFDVKD. The CDR3 sequence: CATSDLNGYTF. The CDR3 DNA reads as TGTGCCACCAGTGATTTGAATGGCTACACCTTC.

The chain employs TRBV5-1 and TRBJ2-3; D is uncertain. The germline gives CDR1 SGHRS, CDR2 YFSETQ. The ends were cut back, 0 bases at V and 1 base at J, with 3 bases in the middle. This CDR3 has 13 amino acids. Written as DNA, the CDR3 is TGCGCCAGCAGCTTGGCCGGCACAGATACGCAGTATTTT. Its protein product is CASSLAGTDTQYF.

The chain is built from TRBV19 and TRBJ2-4, with 9 positions matching TRBD1. Trimming took 5 bases from V and 6 from J; bases not matched to a gene: 11. The germline CDR1 and CDR2 sequences are LNHDA and SQIVND (reference sequence). The CDR3 spans 16 residues. DNA for the CDR3: TGTGCCAGTAGTGTTCAACCCGGGACAGGGAGAAACATTCAGTACTTC. Amino acid sequence: CASSVQPGTGRNIQYF.

The chain couples TRBV4-2 to TRBJ1-3, with D hard to call. The length of the CDR3 is 16 residues. V was clipped by 0 bases and J by 0 bases, with 9 bases between them. CDR1 and CDR2 from the germline V gene are LGHNA and YNFKEQ. The CDR3 DNA follows: TGTGCCAGCAGCCAAGATCAACCGGGCTCTGGAAACACCATATATTTT. This translates into CASSQDQPGSGNTIYF.

V is TRBV4-3 and J is TRBJ2-7; TRBD2 is a possible D gene (5 bases). V was shortened by 2 bases and J by 7 bases, with 21 bases between the two germline ends. Germline V lookup: CDR1 LGHNA, CDR2 YSLEER. The CDR3 sequence is 16 residues long. CDR3: CASSQSAGLRSWEQYV. The CDR3 coding sequence is TGCGCCAGCAGCCAATCGGCCGGACTGCGGTCTTGGGAGCAGTACGTC.

The CDR3 loop is CASGIGGQETQYF. The CDR3, as DNA: TGTGCCAGCGGAATCGGGGGGCAAGAGACCCAGTACTTC. V and J are TRBV2 and TRBJ2-5; 7 bases match TRBD2. Germline CDR1 reads SNHLY; CDR2 reads FYNNEI. There are 13 residues in the CDR3. V shed 8 bases, J shed 2 bases, and the junction held 5 bases outside the gene matches.

The rearrangement links TRBV19 to TRBJ1-2; no reliable D call. Deletions cut 4 bases from V and 8 bases from J, with 11 bases between. The CDR3 spans 12 residues. Germline V lookup: CDR1 LNHDA, CDR2 SQIVND (reference sequence). CDR3 region: CASSTTYGGYTF. CDR3 in DNA: TGTGCCAGTAGTACCACCTACGGGGGCTACACCTTC.

This chain links TRBV7-3 with TRBJ1-2; maybe TRBD1 (5 bases). Germline CDR1 reads SGHTA; CDR2 reads FQGTGA. The CDR3 has 14 residues. V was trimmed by 4 bases and J by 11 bases, leaving 20 bases between them. CDR3 residues: CASSSDPGRAVYTF. The CDR3 DNA is TGTGCCAGCAGCTCCGATCCGGGACGAGCCGTGTACACCTTC.

This clone was seen a handful of times. This chain joins TRBV5-1 and TRBJ1-1; D call uncertain. V was shortened by 4 bases and J by 0 bases, with 7 bases between the two germline ends. The CDR3 sequence is 13 residues long. The germline gives CDR1 SGHRS, CDR2 YFSETQ. In DNA form, the CDR3 reads TGCGCCAGCAGCGTTAACATGAACACTGAAGCTTTCTTT. Translated: CASSVNMNTEAFF.

The rearrangement uses TRBV29-1 and TRBJ2-5; maybe TRBD2 (6 bases). V dropped 5 bases and J dropped 5 bases, with 18 bases sitting between them. The CDR3 runs 14 residues. Per germline, CDR1 SQVTM and CDR2 ANQGSEA. This CDR3 is CSVHRGSGEETQYF. The CDR3 nucleotides are TGCAGCGTTCACCGGGGGAGTGGTGAGGAGACCCAGTACTTC.

This clone was seen once. This chain links TRBV7-3 with TRBJ2-1; perhaps TRBD1 as D (5 bases). The CDR3 runs to 16 residues. V was trimmed by 1 base and J by 1 base, leaving 11 bases between them. Germline lookup yields CDR1 SGHTA and CDR2 FQGTGA. The CDR3 region has the DNA TGTGCCAGCAGCTTAATGCCCGGACAATCCTACAATGAGCAGTTCTTC. Encoded protein: CASSLMPGQSYNEQFF.

The V gene is TRBV19, the J gene TRBJ2-3, with D unresolved. V gave up 6 bases and J gave up 3 bases, with 10 bases separating them. The germline V gene encodes CDR1 LNHDA and CDR2 SQIVND (reference sequence). The CDR3 length is 13 residues. CDR3 nucleotides: TGTGCCAGTAGGATGCAAGCTACAGATACGCAGTATTTT. It specifies CASRMQATDTQYF.

V is TRBV24-1 and J is TRBJ1-2, with 8 nucleotides matching TRBD1. The V segment lost 9 bases and the J segment 7 bases; nucleotides outside the gene matches: 6. CDR1 KGHDR and CDR2 SFDVKD come from the germline V gene. The CDR3 has 12 residues. Here the CDR3 DNA reads TGTGCCACCGGGACAGGCGGGGGTGGCTACACCTTC. It translates to CATGTGGGGYTF.

This clone was counted only a few times. The chain uses TRBV5-6 and TRBJ1-1; possibly TRBD1 for D (5 bases). Germline lookup yields CDR1 SGHDT and CDR2 YYEEEE. The CDR3 has 15 amino acids. The V end was cut by 4 bases, the J end by 3 bases, with 16 bases between. The CDR3 DNA is TGTGCCAGCAGCCGTTGGAACCAGGGATACACTGAAGCTTTCTTT. Translating gives CASSRWNQGYTEAFF.

The chain carries TRBV29-1 and TRBJ1-4; 10 bases are shared with TRBD1. Unmatched junction bases numbered 8, after V lost 6 bases and J lost 7 bases. The CDR3 has 14 amino acids. CDR1 and CDR2 from the germline V gene are SQVTM and ANQGSEA. The CDR3 nucleotides are TGCAGCGTGGAGGACAGGGGGGGGACTGAAAAACTGTTTTTT. Its protein product is CSVEDRGGTEKLFF.

V is TRBV3-1 (or the pseudogene TRBV3-2) and J is TRBJ1-2; maybe TRBD1 (6 bases). The germline V and J ends were trimmed by 3 bases and 2 bases, with 13 bases remaining between them. CDR3 size: 15 residues. CDR1 is LGHDT, CDR2 YNNKEL, per germline (reference sequence). The CDR3 loop reads CASSHTGGLNYGYTF. CDR3 DNA: TGTGCCAGCAGCCATACGGGGGGGCTCAACTATGGCTACACCTTC.

The rearrangement uses TRBV30 and TRBJ2-7; D is perhaps TRBD1 (6 bases). Trimming removed 2 bases at V and 4 bases at J, with 12 bases between. This CDR3 has 13 amino acids. The germline CDR1 and CDR2 sequences are GTSNPN and SVGIG (reference sequence). CDR3 bases: TGTGCCTGGAGTTTACACAGGGCTTACGAGCAGTACGTC. Translated, it gives CAWSLHRAYEQYV.

The rearrangement links TRBV25-1 to TRBJ2-6, with D possibly matching TRBD1 (6 bases). The CDR3 loop spans 14 amino acids. The V end was cut by 10 bases, the J end by 0 bases, with 10 bases between. Germline V gene data show CDR1 as MGHDK and CDR2 as SYGVNS. The CDR3 nucleotides are TGTGCCATACAGGGTCCCTCTGGGGCCAACGTCCTGACTTTC. Translated, it gives CAIQGPSGANVLTF. The full variable domain, with the rest looked up from reference TRBV25-1 and TRBJ2-6, is EADIYQTPRYLVIGTGKKITLECSQTMGHDKMYWYQQDPGMELHLIHYSYGVNSTEKGDLSSESTVSRIRTEHFPLTLESARPSHTSQYLCAIQGPSGANVLTFGAGSRLTVL.